The 23 T cell receptor beta chains given below trace back to one sample, sequenced in a study of response to subunit inactivated influenza vaccine. MiXCR, applied by TCRdb to the RT-PCR reads, yields one record per CDR3 protein. Of a few hundred thousand distinct CDR3 sequences in the sample, less than 15% were seen once. The source was PBMCs from blood, collected 11 to 12 days after vaccination. Every receptor here comes from a man aged 50-60 years who received an inactivated influenza vaccine.

This clonotype was detected ten times or more. This chain connects TRBV10-3 to TRBJ2-1; 7 nucleotides agree with TRBD2. V trimming: 6 bases; J trimming: 5 bases; junction bases outside the gene matches: 10. CDR1 and CDR2 from the germline V gene are ENHRY and SYGVKD. The CDR3 runs 15 residues. CDR3 residues: CAISPMGGAHNEQFF. The DNA of the CDR3 is TGTGCCATCAGCCCGATGGGAGGGGCGCACAATGAGCAGTTCTTC.

The chain has TRBV11-1 and TRBJ2-3, with a weak D call TRBD1 (6 bases). Trimming pared 9 bases from V and 2 bases from J, leaving 21 bases between. Germline V lookup: CDR1 SGHAT, CDR2 FQDESV (reference sequence). This CDR3 has 16 amino acids. As DNA, the CDR3 is TGTGCCAGAAGTCGATTCCGGGACACCTACACAGATACGCAGTATTTT. Protein sequence: CARSRFRDTYTDTQYF.

This clonotype was observed a handful of times. The chain couples TRBV20-1 to TRBJ1-2, with 10 bases that match TRBD1. Germline V CDR1 and CDR2: DFQATT, SNEGSKA (reference sequence). The CDR3 is made up of 17 amino acids. After removal of 2 bases from V and 6 bases from J, the junction contained 15 bases not matched to a gene. CDR3 residues: CSARKKGLDRGYDGYTF. The CDR3 region has the DNA TGCAGTGCTAGAAAAAAAGGGTTGGACAGGGGGTACGATGGCTACACCTTC.

This clonotype was recorded a few times. CDR3 in DNA: TGTGCCAGCAGCCAGCGAGAAGGGAGCTCCTACGAGCAGTACTTC. This codes for CASSQREGSSYEQYF. The chain combines TRBV14 with TRBJ2-7; weak D call: TRBD2 (5 bases). This CDR3 spans 15 amino acids. Germline V gene sequence: CDR1 SGHDN, CDR2 FVKESK. Trimming cost V 3 bases and J 0 bases, with 12 bases left between them.

The rearrangement uses TRBV27 and TRBJ2-2; 7 nucleotides line up with TRBD2. CDR3 length equals 14 residues. CDR1 and CDR2 from the germline V gene are MNHEY and SMNVEV (reference sequence). Germline trimming cut 5 bases from V and 5 bases from J; bases unmatched to any gene: 5. The DNA for the CDR3 is TGTGCCAGCAGTACTAGCGCCTATACCGGGGAGCTGTTTTTT. Encoded protein: CASSTSAYTGELFF.

The chain couples TRBV28 to TRBJ1-5; the D is unclear. Deletions cut 10 bases from V and 2 bases from J, with 15 bases between. Germline loops: CDR1 MDHEN, CDR2 SYDVKM. This CDR3 spans 14 amino acids. In DNA, the CDR3 is TGTGCCATGGGCCCCGGGTTCCGCAATCAGCCCCAGCATTTT. This gives the protein CAMGPGFRNQPQHF.

The chain uses TRBV6-1 and TRBJ2-1, with 10 positions matching TRBD2. V dropped 7 bases and J dropped 10; count of bases not matched to a gene: 10. CDR3 length: 14 amino acids. Germline lookup yields CDR1 MNHNS and CDR2 SASEGT. CDR3 sequence reads: CASTKSSGRTEQFF. The CDR3 DNA follows: TGTGCCAGCACCAAGAGTAGCGGGAGGACGGAGCAGTTCTTC.

This clonotype turned up a few times. The chain links TRBV4-1 to TRBJ1-5; a weak D match, TRBD1 (5 bases). The CDR3 is made up of 15 amino acids. Trimming pared 0 bases from V and 3 bases from J, leaving 9 bases between. In germline, CDR1 is MGHRA, CDR2 YSYEKL. This CDR3 reads CASSQDWGTNQPQHF. The CDR3 coding sequence is TGCGCCAGCAGCCAAGATTGGGGCACCAATCAGCCCCAGCATTTT.

The chain uses TRBV6-1 and TRBJ2-5, with TRBD1 matching over 8 bases. The ends lost 7 bases at V and 5 bases at J; junction bases unmatched: 9. The CDR3 runs 14 residues. Per the germline V gene, CDR1 is MNHNS and CDR2 is SASEGT. The CDR3 DNA reads as TGTGCCAGCACCGGACAGGGACGGTTGGAGACCCAGTACTTC. Protein sequence: CASTGQGRLETQYF.

This clonotype was seen only a few times. The chain joins TRBV12-3 or TRBV12-4 to TRBJ1-6; tentatively, D is TRBD1 (5 bases). Trimming took 8 bases from V and 7 from J, leaving 9 bases between them. The CDR3 contains 12 residues. Here the CDR3 DNA reads TGTGCCAGCCGCGGGGACAATTCACCCCTCCACTTT. Residues: CASRGDNSPLHF.

This clonotype has only a few counts. The chain employs TRBV4-1 and TRBJ2-7, with 7 bases that match TRBD1. Germline assignment: CDR1 MGHRA and CDR2 YSYEKL. After removal of 1 base from V and 2 bases from J, the junction contained 5 bases not matched to a gene. This CDR3 has 15 amino acids. CDR3 amino acids: CASSQGGQSTYEQYF. For the CDR3, the DNA is TGCGCCAGCAGCCAAGGGGGACAGAGCACCTACGAGCAGTACTTC.

This clonotype has just a few counts. The genes are TRBV29-1 and TRBJ2-7; 7 bases line up with TRBD1. V gave up 4 bases and J gave up 7 bases; unmatched junction bases: 7. The CDR3 runs 12 residues. Per germline, CDR1 SQVTM and CDR2 ANQGSEA. This chain's CDR3 is CSVGRGLGEQYF. Written as DNA, the CDR3 is TGCAGCGTTGGCAGGGGGTTGGGGGAGCAGTACTTC.

CDR3 nucleotides: TGTGCCAGCAGCTACGGACCGGGGTCTGATGGCTACACCTTC. It codes for CASSYGPGSDGYTF. The genes are TRBV7-3 and TRBJ1-2, with D uncertain. The germline gives CDR1 SGHTA, CDR2 FQGTGA. There are 14 residues in the CDR3. Trimming pared 4 bases from V and 6 bases from J, leaving 15 bases between.

A remark on this clonotype: The junction does not match germline at one end; this may be a read error. This rearrangement joins TRBV5-1 to TRBJ2-5; a possible D gene is TRBD2 (5 bases). The CDR3 is made up of 17 amino acids. The germline CDR1 and CDR2 sequences are SGHRS and YFSETQ. The CDR3 region has the DNA TGCGCCAGCAGTTTGGTTTCGTCGGGCGGCCGGAGGGAGACCCAGTACTTC. This translates into CASSLVSSGGRRETQYF.

The chain joins TRBV20-1 to TRBJ1-4; D gene uncertain. The V gene's germline CDR1 is DFQATT and CDR2 SNEGSKA (reference sequence). CDR3 length: 13 residues. V gave up 6 bases and J gave up 2 bases, with 10 bases separating them. The CDR3 nucleotides are TGCAGTGCCGCAGAGACGACTAATGAAAAACTGTTTTTT. It codes for CSAAETTNEKLFF.

The chain carries TRBV5-3 and TRBJ2-1; D tentatively fits TRBD1 or TRBD2 (5 bases each). TRBV5-3 is an ORF, and what it does is uncertain. The CDR3 covers 14 residues. V gave up 3 bases and J gave up 6 bases, with 13 bases separating them. The chain's CDR3 is CARSCRDDLNEQFF. The CDR3 DNA follows: TGTGCCAGAAGCTGCCGGGACGACCTCAATGAGCAGTTCTTC.

The gene calls are TRBV5-1 and TRBJ1-1; 12 bases fit TRBD1. This CDR3 region has 17 residues. J was trimmed by 2 bases and V by 5 bases; bases with no gene match: 10. Germline V gene lookup returns CDR1 SGHRS and CDR2 YFSETQ. CDR3 bases: TGCGCCAGCAGGAAACCCCGGGACAGGGGGCGAAACACTGAAGCTTTCTTT. Encoded protein: CASRKPRDRGRNTEAFF.

The CDR3 DNA follows: TGTGCCAGCAGCTTTCGGGGGGCAGGGACAGATACGCAGTATTTT. This sequence encodes CASSFRGAGTDTQYF. V is TRBV7-9 and J is TRBJ2-3, with a weak D call TRBD2 (7 bases). Germline-derived CDR1 and CDR2 are SEHNR and FQNEAQ (reference sequence). The CDR3 loop spans 15 amino acids. V was pared by 3 bases and J by 3 bases, with 13 bases between.

The J gene is TRBJ2-2, the V gene TRBV11-2, with TRBD2 identical over 7 bases. V dropped 8 bases and J dropped 7; count of bases not matched to a gene: 7. Germline CDR1 reads SGHAT; CDR2 reads FQNNGV. The CDR3 sequence is 13 residues long. CDR3 DNA sequence: TGTGCCAGCCGAGGCCCGGGGGGCGGGGAGCTGTTTTTT. Protein sequence: CASRGPGGGELFF.

The chain uses TRBV20-1 and TRBJ2-2; no clear D. Trimming removed 5 bases from V and 6 bases from J, with 13 bases in between. Germline V gives CDR1 DFQATT, CDR2 SNEGSKA (reference sequence). CDR3 length: 13 amino acids. The CDR3 DNA sequence: TGCAGTGCTGAGTACCCTGGGGCCGGGGAGCTGTTTTTT. Translating gives CSAEYPGAGELFF.

This chain uses TRBV12-3 or TRBV12-4 with TRBJ1-5; TRBD1 is a possible D gene (5 bases). V lost 3 bases, J lost 1 base, and 13 bases lay in between. CDR3 length: 16 residues. For the CDR3, the DNA is TGTGCCAGCAGTTTGCGGGGGGGAGGGAGCAATCAGCCCCAGCATTTT. Its translation: CASSLRGGGSNQPQHF.

In this sample, this clonotype turned up many times. The genes are TRBV4-3 and TRBJ2-5; possibly TRBD1 for D (5 bases). V lost 1 base to trimming and J lost 1 base, with 16 bases between them. The CDR3 runs to 17 residues. Looked up from germline, CDR1 is LGHNA and CDR2 is YSLEER. The CDR3 coding sequence is TGCGCCAGCAGCCAAGTTCGACAGTCCCCAACCCAAGAGACCCAGTACTTC. It is translated as CASSQVRQSPTQETQYF.

CDR3 loop: CASSPTRDTGELFF. CDR3 DNA: TGTGCCAGCAGCCCGACCAGGGACACCGGGGAGCTGTTTTTT. The genes are TRBV6-4 and TRBJ2-2; perhaps TRBD1 as D (5 bases). This CDR3 is 14 amino acids long. Trimming pared 6 bases from V and 3 bases from J, leaving 11 bases between. CDR1 is MRHNA and CDR2 is SNTAGT in the germline V gene.